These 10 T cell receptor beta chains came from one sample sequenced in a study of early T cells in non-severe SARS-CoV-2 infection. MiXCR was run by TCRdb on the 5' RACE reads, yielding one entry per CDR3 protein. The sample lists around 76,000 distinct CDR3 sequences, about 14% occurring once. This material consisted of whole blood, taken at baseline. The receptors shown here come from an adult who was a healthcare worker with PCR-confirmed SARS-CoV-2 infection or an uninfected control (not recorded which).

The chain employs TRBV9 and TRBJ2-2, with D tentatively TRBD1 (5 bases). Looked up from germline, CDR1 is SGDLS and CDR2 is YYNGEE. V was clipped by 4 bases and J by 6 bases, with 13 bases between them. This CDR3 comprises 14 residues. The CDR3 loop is CASSPGPGAGELFF. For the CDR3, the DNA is TGTGCCAGCAGCCCAGGGCCCGGTGCCGGGGAGCTGTTTTTT.

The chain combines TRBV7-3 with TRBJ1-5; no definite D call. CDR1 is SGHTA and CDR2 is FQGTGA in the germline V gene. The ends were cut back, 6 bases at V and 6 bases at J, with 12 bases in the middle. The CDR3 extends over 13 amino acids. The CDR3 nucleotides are TGTGCCAGCAGTGCGGATGAAACTCAGCCCCAGCATTTT. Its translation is CASSADETQPQHF. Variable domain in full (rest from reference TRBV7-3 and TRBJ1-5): GAGVSQTPSNKVTEKGKYVELRCDPISGHTALYWYRQSLGQGPEFLIYFQGTGAADDSGLPNDRFFAVRPEGSVSTLKIQRTERGDSAVYLCASSADETQPQHFGDGTRLSIL.

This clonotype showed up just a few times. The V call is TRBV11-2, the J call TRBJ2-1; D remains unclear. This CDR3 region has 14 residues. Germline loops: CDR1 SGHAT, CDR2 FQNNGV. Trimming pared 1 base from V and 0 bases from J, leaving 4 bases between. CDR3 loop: CASSLAPSYNEQFF. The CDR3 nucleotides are TGTGCCAGCAGCTTAGCTCCCTCCTACAATGAGCAGTTCTTC.

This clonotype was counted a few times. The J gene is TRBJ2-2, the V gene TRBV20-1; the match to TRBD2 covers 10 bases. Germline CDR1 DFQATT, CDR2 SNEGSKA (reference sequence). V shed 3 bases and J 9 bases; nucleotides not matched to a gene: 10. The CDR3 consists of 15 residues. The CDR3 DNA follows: TGCAGTGCTAGGGAGGGCGCTAGCGGGAGTCGGGAGCTGTTTTTT. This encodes CSAREGASGSRELFF.

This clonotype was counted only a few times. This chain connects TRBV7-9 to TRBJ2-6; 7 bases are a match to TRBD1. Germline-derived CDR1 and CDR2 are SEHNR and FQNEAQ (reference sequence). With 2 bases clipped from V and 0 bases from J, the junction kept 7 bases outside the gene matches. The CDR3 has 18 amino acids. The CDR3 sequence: CASSLSDRVVSGANVLTF. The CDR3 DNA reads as TGTGCCAGCAGCTTATCAGACAGGGTAGTCTCTGGGGCCAACGTCCTGACTTTC.

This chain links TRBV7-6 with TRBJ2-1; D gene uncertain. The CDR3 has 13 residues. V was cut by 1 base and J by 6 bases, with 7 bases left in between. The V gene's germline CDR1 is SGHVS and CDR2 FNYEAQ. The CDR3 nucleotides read TGTGCCAGCAGCTTAGGACTTGGCAATGAGCAGTTCTTC. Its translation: CASSLGLGNEQFF.

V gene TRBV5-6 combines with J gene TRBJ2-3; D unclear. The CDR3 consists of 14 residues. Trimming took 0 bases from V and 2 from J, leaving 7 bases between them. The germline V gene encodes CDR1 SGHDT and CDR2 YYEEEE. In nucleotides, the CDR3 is TGTGCCAGCAGCTTGGGAGGAAACACAGATACGCAGTATTTT. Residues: CASSLGGNTDTQYF.

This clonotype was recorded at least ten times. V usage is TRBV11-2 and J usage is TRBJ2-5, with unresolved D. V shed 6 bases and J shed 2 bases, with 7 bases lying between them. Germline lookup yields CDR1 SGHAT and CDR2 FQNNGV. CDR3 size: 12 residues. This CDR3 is CASSWGQETQYF. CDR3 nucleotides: TGTGCCAGCAGTTGGGGTCAAGAGACCCAGTACTTC. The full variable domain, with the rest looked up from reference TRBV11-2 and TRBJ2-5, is EAGVAQSPRYKIIEKRQSVAFWCNPISGHATLYWYQQILGQGPKLLIQFQNNGVVDDSQLPKDRFSAERLKGVDSTLKIQPAKLEDSAVYLCASSWGQETQYFGPGTRLLVL.

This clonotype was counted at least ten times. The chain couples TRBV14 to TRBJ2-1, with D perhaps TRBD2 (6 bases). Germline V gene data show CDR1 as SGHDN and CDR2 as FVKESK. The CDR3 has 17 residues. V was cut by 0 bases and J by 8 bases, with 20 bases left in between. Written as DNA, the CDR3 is TGTGCCAGCAGCCAAGAGAGCTTGAGCGGGTTCAGGCATGAGCAGTTCTTC. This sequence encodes CASSQESLSGFRHEQFF.

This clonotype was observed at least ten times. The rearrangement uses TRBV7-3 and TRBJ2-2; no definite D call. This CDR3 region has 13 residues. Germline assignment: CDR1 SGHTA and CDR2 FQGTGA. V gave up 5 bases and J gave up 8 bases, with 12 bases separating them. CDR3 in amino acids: CASSNYVKGELFF. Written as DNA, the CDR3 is TGTGCCAGCAGCAACTACGTCAAGGGGGAGCTGTTTTTT.